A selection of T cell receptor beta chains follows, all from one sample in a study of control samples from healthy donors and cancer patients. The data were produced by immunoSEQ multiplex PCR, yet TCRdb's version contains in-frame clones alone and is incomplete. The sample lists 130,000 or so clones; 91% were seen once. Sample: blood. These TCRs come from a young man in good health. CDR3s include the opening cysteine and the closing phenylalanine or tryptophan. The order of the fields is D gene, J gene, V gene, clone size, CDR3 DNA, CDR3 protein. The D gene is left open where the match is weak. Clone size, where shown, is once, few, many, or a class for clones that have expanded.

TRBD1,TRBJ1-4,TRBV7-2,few,TGTGCCAGCAGCCCCCGGACAGGGGTTGGGGAAAAACTGTTTTTT,CASSPRTGVGEKLFF
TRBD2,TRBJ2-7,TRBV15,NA,TGTGCCACCAGATTTTTAGCGGGGGACTCCTACGAGCAGTACTTC,CATRFLAGDSYEQYF
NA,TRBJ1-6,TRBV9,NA,TGTGCCAGCAGCGTAAAAACAGGGAATTCGCCCCTCCACTTT,CASSVKTGNSPLHF
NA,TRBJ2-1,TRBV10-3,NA,TGTGCCATCAGTGAGTTTGACGGGGCGGAGGACAATGAGCAGTTCTTC,CAISEFDGAEDNEQFF
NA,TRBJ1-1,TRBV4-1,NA,TGCGCCAGCAGCCCGATACAATGGGGAGAAAACACTGAAGCTTTCTTT,CASSPIQWGENTEAFF
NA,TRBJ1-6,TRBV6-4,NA,TGTGCCAGCAGTGACTCTGAGGGACCCACGGGGAATTCACCCCTCCACTTT,CASSDSEGPTGNSPLHF
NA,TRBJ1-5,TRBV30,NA,TGTGCCTGGAGTCCCCCGGGCTCAGGGACTAATCAGCCCCAGCATTTT,CAWSPPGSGTNQPQHF
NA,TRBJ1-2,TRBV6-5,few,TGTGCCAGCAGATCGACAGCCACTAACTATGGCTACACCTTC,CASRSTATNYGYTF
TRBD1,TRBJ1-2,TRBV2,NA,TGTGCCAGCCGGCTGGGGGACAGGGTCCCTAACTATGGCTACACCTTC,CASRLGDRVPNYGYTF
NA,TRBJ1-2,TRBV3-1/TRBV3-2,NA,TGTGCCAGCAGCCAAGCAGGGCTTGGGGCTAACTATGGCTACACCTTC,CASSQAGLGANYGYTF
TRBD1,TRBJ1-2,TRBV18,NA,TGTGCCAGCTCACCATCTACCGGGACAGAAAATAACTATGGCTACACCTTC,CASSPSTGTENNYGYTF
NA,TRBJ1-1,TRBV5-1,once,TGCGCCAGCAGCTTGGAGGGGTTGCCTATGAACACTGAAGCTTTCTTT,CASSLEGLPMNTEAFF
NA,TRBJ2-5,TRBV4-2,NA,TGTGCCAGCAGCCAAGTATTAGCGGAGTACCAAGAGACCCAGTACTTC,CASSQVLAEYQETQYF
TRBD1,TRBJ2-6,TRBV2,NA,TGTGCCAGCAGGGACCTGGACAGGGGGCCTGGGGCCAACGTCCTGACTTTC,CASRDLDRGPGANVLTF
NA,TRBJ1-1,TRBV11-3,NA,TGTGCCAGCAGCGAAACACCGGGGAACACTGAAGCTTTCTTT,CASSETPGNTEAFF
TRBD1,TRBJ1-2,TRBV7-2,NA,TGTGCCAGCAGCGAGAACAGGGGGCTGCGCTATGGCTACACCTTC,CASSENRGLRYGYTF
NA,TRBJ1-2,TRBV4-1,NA,TGCGCCAGCAGCCAAGATACCGGGGGCAAGGGCTATGGCTACACCTTC,CASSQDTGGKGYGYTF
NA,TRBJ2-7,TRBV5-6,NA,TGTGCCAGCAGCTTGGCGGGGGGCACGTACGAGCAGTACTTC,CASSLAGGTYEQYF
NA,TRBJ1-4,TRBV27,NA,TGTGCCAGCAGTTTCCAGGCTAATGAAAAACTGTTTTTT,CASSFQANEKLFF
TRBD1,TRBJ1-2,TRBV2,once,TGTGCCAGCAGCCAGACAGGGGGCCCACTGGACTACACCTTC,CASSQTGGPLDYTF
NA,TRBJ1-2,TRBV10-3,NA,TGTGCCACCGAGGCGCTGCCCCCTAACTATGGCTACACCTTC,CATEALPPNYGYTF
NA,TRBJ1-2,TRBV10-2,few,TGCGCCAGCAGTGTGTCAGGGGCCTCAGATGGCTATGGCTACACCTTC,CASSVSGASDGYGYTF
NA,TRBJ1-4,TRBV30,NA,TGTGCCTGGAAGAGGGGCAGAGGGCCTCCCCCCAAGGATGAAAAACTGTTTTTT,CAWKRGRGPPPKDEKLFF
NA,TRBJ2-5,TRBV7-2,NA,TGTGCCAGCAGTGGGGAAGGGGCCCTCGGGGAGACCCAGTACTTC,CASSGEGALGETQYF
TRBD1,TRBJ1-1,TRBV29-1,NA,TGCAGCGTTGCGACAGGGAGGACTGAAGCTTTCTTT,CSVATGRTEAFF
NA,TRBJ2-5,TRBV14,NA,TGTGCCAGCAGCCAAAACTTAAAAGAGACCCAGTACTTC,CASSQNLKETQYF
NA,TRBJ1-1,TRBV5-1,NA,TGCGCCAGCAGCACGCAAGGACGGGGGAGCACTGAAGCTTTCTTT,CASSTQGRGSTEAFF
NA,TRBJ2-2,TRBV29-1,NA,TGTGGGTCTGCGAACACCGGGGAGCTGTTTTTT,CGSANTGELFF
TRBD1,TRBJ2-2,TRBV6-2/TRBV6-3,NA,TGTGCCAGCAGTTCGCCGGGACAGGGCCCCACCGGGGAGCTGTTTTTT,CASSSPGQGPTGELFF
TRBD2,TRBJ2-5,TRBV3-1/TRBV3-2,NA,TGTGCCAGCAGCCAAGTGGGGACTAGCGGGGGAGAGACCCAGTACTTC,CASSQVGTSGGETQYF
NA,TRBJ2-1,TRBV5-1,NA,TGCGCCAGCAGCTTGGTTCCAGGGCCCAATTCCTACAATGAGCAGTTCTTC,CASSLVPGPNSYNEQFF
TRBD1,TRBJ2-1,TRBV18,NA,TGTGCCAGCTCACACGCGACGGGACAGGGGTACAATGAGCAGTTCTTC,CASSHATGQGYNEQFF